This entry is about one T cell receptor beta chain. Its specificity is unknown. This specimen comes from a study of shared clonotypes between healthy human individuals. Study-level points and caveats: Despite large depth, rarefaction showed incomplete sorted-subset sequencing.

Assay used: immunoSEQ multiplex PCR; TCRdb lists only in-frame clones, some missing. Among about 2.2 million clones listed, 85% to 95% were seen once. CD45RO-negative cells were positively selected for CCR7, leaving out terminally differentiated effector memory CD45RA+ cells. Germline V gene sequence: CDR1 MNHNS, CDR2 SASEGT. V lost 4 bases and J 0 bases, leaving 10 bases between the germline ends. This CDR3 is 15 amino acids long. This TCR was sampled from a man aged 18 to 30 in good health. Some clones in this sample may be carry-over from other donors' samples. Source material: naive CD8+ T cells from PBMCs. This rearrangement joins TRBV6-1 to TRBJ1-5; no definite D call. CDR3 in amino acids: CASSVISVSNQPQHF. The CDR3 DNA reads TGTGCCAGCAGTGTAATTTCGGTTAGCAATCAGCCCCAGCATTTT.